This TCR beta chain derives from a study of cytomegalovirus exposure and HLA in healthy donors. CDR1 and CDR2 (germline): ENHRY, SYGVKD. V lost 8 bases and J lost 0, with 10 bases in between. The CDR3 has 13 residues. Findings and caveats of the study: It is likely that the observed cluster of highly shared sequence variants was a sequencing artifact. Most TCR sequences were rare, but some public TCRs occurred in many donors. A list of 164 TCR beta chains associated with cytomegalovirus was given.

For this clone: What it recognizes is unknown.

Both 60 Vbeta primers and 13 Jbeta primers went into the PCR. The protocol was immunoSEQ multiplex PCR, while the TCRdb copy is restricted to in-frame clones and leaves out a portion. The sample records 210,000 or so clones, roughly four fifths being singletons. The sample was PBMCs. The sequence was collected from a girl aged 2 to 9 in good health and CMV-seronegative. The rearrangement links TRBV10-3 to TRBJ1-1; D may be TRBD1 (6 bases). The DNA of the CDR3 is TGTGCCATCTGCGGGGGGCTGAACACTGAAGCTTTCTTT. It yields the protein CAICGGLNTEAFF.